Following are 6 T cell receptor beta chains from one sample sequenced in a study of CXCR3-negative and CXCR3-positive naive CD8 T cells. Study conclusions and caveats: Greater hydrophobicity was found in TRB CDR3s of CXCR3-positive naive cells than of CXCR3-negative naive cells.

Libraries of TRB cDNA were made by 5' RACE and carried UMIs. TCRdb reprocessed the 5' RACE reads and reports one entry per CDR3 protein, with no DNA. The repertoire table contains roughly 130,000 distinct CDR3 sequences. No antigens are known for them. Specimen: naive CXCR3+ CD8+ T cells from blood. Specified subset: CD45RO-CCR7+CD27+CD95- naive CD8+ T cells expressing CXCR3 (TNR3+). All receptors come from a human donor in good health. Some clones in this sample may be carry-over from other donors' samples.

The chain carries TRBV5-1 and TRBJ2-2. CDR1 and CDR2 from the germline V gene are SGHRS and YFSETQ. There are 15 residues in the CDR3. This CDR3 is CASNPYEANTGELFF.

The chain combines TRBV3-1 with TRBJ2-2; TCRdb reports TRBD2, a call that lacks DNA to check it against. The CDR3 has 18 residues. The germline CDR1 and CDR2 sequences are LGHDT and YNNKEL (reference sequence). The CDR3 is CASSQEGTSGGLMEELFF.

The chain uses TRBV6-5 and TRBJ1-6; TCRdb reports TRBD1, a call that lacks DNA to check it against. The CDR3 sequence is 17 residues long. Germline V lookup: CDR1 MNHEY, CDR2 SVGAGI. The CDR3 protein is CASSYGSRLGTGSPLHF.

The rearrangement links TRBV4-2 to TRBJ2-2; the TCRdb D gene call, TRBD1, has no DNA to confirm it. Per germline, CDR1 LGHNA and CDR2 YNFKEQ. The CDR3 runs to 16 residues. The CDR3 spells CASSRGRTMNTGELFF.

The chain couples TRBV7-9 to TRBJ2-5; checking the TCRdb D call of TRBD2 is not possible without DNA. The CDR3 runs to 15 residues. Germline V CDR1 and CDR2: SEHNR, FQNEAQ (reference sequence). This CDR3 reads CASSLVPGRAETQYF.

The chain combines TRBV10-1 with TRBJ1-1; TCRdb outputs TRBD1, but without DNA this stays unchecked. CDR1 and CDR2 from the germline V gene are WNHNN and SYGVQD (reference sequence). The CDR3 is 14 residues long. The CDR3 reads CASSGPPSVTEAFF.